These 24 T cell receptor beta chains were all obtained from the same sample, sequenced in a study of blood T cell repertoires in COVID-19. Repertoires were generated with immunoSEQ multiplex PCR, while TCRdb's copy carries only in-frame clones and drops some. The profile shows 60,000 to 100,000 clones, approximately 90% of them singletons. Sequencing was done on a sample of peripheral blood. The receptors originated from a man in his fifties with active COVID-19.

J is TRBJ2-7 and V is TRBV6-1, with a possible D match to TRBD2 (6 bases). CDR3 size: 14 residues. Germline V gene lookup returns CDR1 MNHNS and CDR2 SASEGT. V dropped 3 bases and J dropped 3 bases, with 12 bases sitting between them. The CDR3 DNA follows: TGTGCCAGCAGTGACGCGCGGGGTCACTACGAGCAGTACTTC. It specifies CASSDARGHYEQYF.

The V gene is TRBV7-2, the J gene TRBJ2-3; 12 bases are a match to TRBD1. The CDR3 loop spans 16 amino acids. V lost 5 bases to trimming and J lost 4 bases; unmatched junction nucleotides: 7. The germline V gene encodes CDR1 SGHTA and CDR2 FQGNSA. In DNA, the CDR3 is TGTGCCAGCAGCCTCGCGGGACAGGGGGCGGCAGATACGCAGTATTTT. It specifies CASSLAGQGAADTQYF.

V usage is TRBV28 and J usage is TRBJ1-3, with D possibly matching TRBD1 (5 bases). The CDR3 totals 15 residues. CDR1 is MDHEN, CDR2 SYDVKM, per germline. Trimming removed 3 bases at V and 0 bases at J, with 9 bases between. The CDR3 DNA reads as TGTGCCAGCAGTTTCTACAGGAGCTCTGGAAACACCATATATTTT. Its protein product is CASSFYRSSGNTIYF.

Only one count was recorded for this clone. This chain joins TRBV10-3 and TRBJ1-6; 7 nucleotides line up with TRBD1. V shed 6 bases and J 5 bases; nucleotides not matched to a gene: 4. Germline CDR1 and CDR2: ENHRY and SYGVKD. The CDR3 has 14 amino acids. CDR3 bases: TGTGCCATCAGGGCCGGGACAGATAATTCACCCCTCCACTTT. It specifies CAIRAGTDNSPLHF.

The gene calls are TRBV7-9 and TRBJ1-1; possibly TRBD1 for D (6 bases). CDR1 is SEHNR and CDR2 is FQNEAQ in the germline V gene (reference sequence). V was cut by 5 bases and J by 9 bases, with 13 bases left in between. This CDR3 contains 12 residues. The CDR3: CASSPLDSQAFF. In DNA, the CDR3 is TGTGCCAGCAGCCCGCTGGACAGCCAAGCTTTCTTT.

This rearrangement joins TRBV28 to TRBJ2-2; 8 bases map to TRBD1. Germline values: CDR1 MDHEN, CDR2 SYDVKM. The CDR3 loop spans 17 amino acids. Trimming at V came to 3 bases and at J to 7 bases, leaving 13 bases not matched to a gene. The DNA for the CDR3 is TGTGCCAGCAGTTTTACGGGGACAGGTTTTCGTGGCGGGGAGCTGTTTTTT. Protein sequence: CASSFTGTGFRGGELFF.

The chain employs TRBV28 and TRBJ2-7, with 8 bases lining up with TRBD1. This CDR3 is 15 amino acids long. Looked up from germline, CDR1 is MDHEN and CDR2 is SYDVKM. Unmatched junction bases numbered 5, after V lost 3 bases and J lost 1 base. DNA for the CDR3: TGTGCCAGCAGTTTCCAGGGGGCGCGTTCCTACGAGCAGTACTTC. It translates to CASSFQGARSYEQYF.

The chain is built from TRBV5-1 and TRBJ2-7; D is undetermined. The CDR3 loop spans 13 amino acids. CDR1 SGHRS and CDR2 YFSETQ come from the germline V gene. Trimming pared 4 bases from V and 3 bases from J, leaving 11 bases between. CDR3 region: CASSPSSVYEQYF. Here the CDR3 DNA reads TGCGCCAGCAGCCCCTCATCGGTCTACGAGCAGTACTTC.

The chain is built from TRBV6-1 and TRBJ2-7, with D possibly matching TRBD2 (5 bases). Germline CDR1 reads MNHNS; CDR2 reads SASEGT. The CDR3 loop spans 13 amino acids. The germline V and J ends were trimmed by 1 base and 5 bases, with 9 bases remaining between them. CDR3 sequence reads: CASSEVTGDEQYF. The CDR3 bases are TGTGCCAGCAGTGAAGTGACCGGGGACGAGCAGTACTTC.

V usage is TRBV4-2 and J usage is TRBJ2-7; D might be TRBD2 (8 bases). V was pared by 0 bases and J by 3 bases, with 15 bases between. Germline CDR1 and CDR2: LGHNA and YNFKEQ. CDR3 size: 16 residues. The CDR3 nucleotides read TGTGCCAGCAGCCAAGATCTCGGGAGGGGGCTCTACGAGCAGTACTTC. Protein sequence: CASSQDLGRGLYEQYF.

The V and J genes are TRBV5-8 and TRBJ2-5; a weak D match, TRBD1 (5 bases). Germline V CDR1 and CDR2: SGHTS, YDEGEE. The CDR3 totals 14 residues. V lost 3 bases and J lost 4, with 13 bases in between. The CDR3 coding sequence is TGTGCCAGCAGCTCCCCAGGGAAGGGAGAGACCCAGTACTTC. As protein: CASSSPGKGETQYF.

In DNA form, the CDR3 reads TGTGTCGGGACAGGGGATCGGTACGAGCAGTACTTC. It yields the protein CVGTGDRYEQYF. The V gene is TRBV15, the J gene TRBJ2-7; 10 bases are shared with TRBD1. This CDR3 spans 12 amino acids. Germline V CDR1 and CDR2: LNHNV, YYDKDF (reference sequence). The full variable domain, rest sourced from reference TRBV15 and TRBJ2-7, is DAMVIQNPRYQVTQFGKPVTLSCSQTLNHNVMYWYQQKSSQAPKLLFHYYDKDFNNEADTPDNFQSRRPNTSFCFLDIRSPGLGDTAMYLCVGTGDRYEQYFGPGTRLTVT.

CDR3 bases: TGCGCCAGCAGCCTCGGGACTAGCACAGATACGCAGTATTTT. Protein: CASSLGTSTDTQYF. The V gene is TRBV4-1, the J gene TRBJ2-3, with D possibly being TRBD2 (6 bases). Trimming stripped 4 bases from V and 0 bases from J, with 8 bases between. The CDR3 loop spans 14 amino acids. CDR1 MGHRA and CDR2 YSYEKL come from the germline V gene.

The rearrangement joins TRBV9 to TRBJ2-1; 9 nucleotides line up with TRBD1. With V trimmed by 4 bases and J by 6 bases, 11 bases remained unmatched. The CDR3 totals 16 residues. In germline, CDR1 is SGDLS, CDR2 YYNGEE. CDR3 in amino acids: CASSLDGTGRSNEQFF. The CDR3 DNA follows: TGTGCCAGCAGCCTTGACGGGACAGGGAGGAGCAATGAGCAGTTCTTC.

The rearrangement uses TRBV6-6 and TRBJ2-2; a weak D match, TRBD2 (5 bases). Germline V CDR1 and CDR2: MNHNY, SVGAGI (reference sequence). Deletions cut 6 bases from V and 1 base from J, with 6 bases between. CDR3 length: 13 amino acids. The CDR3 region is CASSRGNTGELFF. The CDR3 nucleotides are TGTGCCAGCAGCCGGGGGAACACCGGGGAGCTGTTTTTT.

The V and J genes are TRBV2 and TRBJ2-7; possibly TRBD2 for D (5 bases). This CDR3 region has 13 residues. Trimming pared 3 bases from V and 7 bases from J, leaving 13 bases between. Germline values: CDR1 SNHLY, CDR2 FYNNEI. CDR3 residues: CASSDRARGEQYF. The CDR3 DNA is TGTGCCAGCAGTGATCGGGCCAGAGGGGAGCAGTACTTC.

This chain's CDR3 is CASSLAGQGTDTQYF. The CDR3 DNA reads as TGTGCCAGCAGCTTAGCGGGCCAGGGAACAGATACGCAGTATTTT. The chain joins TRBV7-2 to TRBJ2-3, with a tentative D call TRBD1 (5 bases). Trimming took 0 bases from V and 3 from J, leaving 10 bases between them. CDR3 length: 15 residues. Germline V gene data show CDR1 as SGHTA and CDR2 as FQGNSA.

This chain links TRBV28 with TRBJ1-2; D remains ambiguous. Germline CDR1 is MDHEN and CDR2 is SYDVKM. With 2 bases removed from V and 4 bases from J, the gap between germline ends came to 17 bases. This CDR3 has 16 residues. CDR3 sequence: CASSLETQRRSYGYTF. The CDR3 nucleotides are TGTGCCAGCAGTTTAGAGACCCAACGTAGGAGCTATGGCTACACCTTC.

This clone was seen a single time. This chain joins TRBV6-2 or TRBV6-3 and TRBJ2-1; D is unresolved. V gave up 2 bases and J gave up 2 bases, with 7 bases separating them. Per germline, CDR1 MNHEY and CDR2 SVGEGT. This CDR3 contains 14 residues. Written as DNA, the CDR3 is TGTGCCAGCAGTTACCGCTCGGCCTACAATGAGCAGTTCTTC. Amino acid sequence: CASSYRSAYNEQFF.

J is TRBJ1-1 and V is TRBV2; weak D call: TRBD1 (5 bases). Per the germline V gene, CDR1 is SNHLY and CDR2 is FYNNEI. V lost 6 bases to trimming and J lost 1 base, with 9 bases between them. This CDR3 has 13 amino acids. DNA for the CDR3: TGTGCCAGCAGGGGCGACAGGAACACTGAAGCTTTCTTT. It encodes CASRGDRNTEAFF.

The chain uses TRBV5-1 and TRBJ2-5; tentatively, D is TRBD1 (6 bases). Trimming took off 2 bases at V and 5 bases at J, with 13 bases between the two ends. In germline, CDR1 is SGHRS, CDR2 YFSETQ. CDR3 length: 14 amino acids. CDR3 in amino acids: CASSLGGSAETQYF. CDR3 nucleotide sequence: TGCGCCAGCAGCTTAGGGGGATCCGCTGAGACCCAGTACTTC. The full variable domain, with the rest looked up from reference TRBV5-1 and TRBJ2-5, is KAGVTQTPRYLIKTRGQQVTLSCSPISGHRSVSWYQQTPGQGLQFLFEYFSETQRNKGNFPGRFSGRQFSNSRSEMNVSTLELGDSALYLCASSLGGSAETQYFGPGTRLLVL.

This sequence joins TRBV28 and TRBJ1-1, with TRBD1 matching 7 bases. V trimming: 5 bases; J trimming: 6 bases; junction bases outside the gene matches: 9. The CDR3 is made up of 14 amino acids. Germline V gene sequence: CDR1 MDHEN, CDR2 SYDVKM. CDR3 sequence reads: CASSPPRGVAEAFF. The CDR3, as DNA: TGTGCCAGCAGTCCTCCCAGGGGGGTCGCTGAAGCTTTCTTT.

This chain uses TRBV19 with TRBJ1-2; D is uncertain. V was trimmed by 4 bases and J by 3 bases, leaving 6 bases between them. This CDR3 has 12 amino acids. Germline V gene lookup returns CDR1 LNHDA and CDR2 SQIVND (reference sequence). CDR3 residues: CASSTPDYGYTF. The DNA for the CDR3 is TGTGCCAGTAGTACGCCGGACTATGGCTACACCTTC. Based on the CDR3 plus reference TRBV19 and TRBJ1-2, the full variable domain is DGGITQSPKYLFRKEGQNVTLSCEQNLNHDAMYWYRQDPGQGLRLIYYSQIVNDFQKGDIAEGYSVSREKKESFPLTVTSAQKNPTAFYLCASSTPDYGYTFGSGTRLTVV.

Only one count was recorded for this clone. The CDR3 reads CASSLGASGNNEQFF. In nucleotides, the CDR3 is TGTGCCAGCAGTTTAGGCGCTAGCGGTAACAATGAGCAGTTCTTC. The V call is TRBV28, the J call TRBJ2-1, with TRBD2 matching over 7 bases. The J segment lost 5 bases and the V segment lost 2 bases, leaving 6 bases of the junction unmatched. Germline CDR1 and CDR2: MDHEN and SYDVKM. The CDR3 is 15 amino acids. The variable domain in full, with the rest retrieved from reference TRBV28 and TRBJ2-1, is DVKVTQSSRYLVKRTGEKVFLECVQDMDHENMFWYRQDPGLGLRLIYFSYDVKMKEKGDIPEGYSVSREKKERFSLILESASTNQTSMYLCASSLGASGNNEQFFGPGTRLTVL.